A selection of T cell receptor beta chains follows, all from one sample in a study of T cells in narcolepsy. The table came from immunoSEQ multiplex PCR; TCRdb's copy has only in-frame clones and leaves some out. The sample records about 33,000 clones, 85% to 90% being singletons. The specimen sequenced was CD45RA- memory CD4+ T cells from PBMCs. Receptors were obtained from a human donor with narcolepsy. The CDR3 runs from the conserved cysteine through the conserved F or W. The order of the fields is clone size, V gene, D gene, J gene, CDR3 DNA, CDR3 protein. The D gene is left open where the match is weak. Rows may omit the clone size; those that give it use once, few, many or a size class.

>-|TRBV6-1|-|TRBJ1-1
TGTGCCAGCACCAGAAGTGGGGTGAACACTGAAGCTTTCTTT
CASTRSGVNTEAFF
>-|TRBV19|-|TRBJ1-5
TGTGCCAGTACTTGGGACGGTTATCAGCCCCAGCATTTT
CASTWDGYQPQHF
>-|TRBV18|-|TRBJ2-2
TGTGCCAGCTCACGAGGGGTCCAGGCCGGGGAGCTGTTTTTT
CASSRGVQAGELFF
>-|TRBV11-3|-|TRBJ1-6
TGTGCCAGCAGCCCCCGGCCGGATTCACCCCTCCACTTT
CASSPRPDSPLHF
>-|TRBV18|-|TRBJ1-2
TGTGCCAGCTCACCAGGGCAGGGTGATGGCTACACCTTC
CASSPGQGDGYTF
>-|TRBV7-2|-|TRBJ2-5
TGTGCCAGCAGTGCATCGGGGGGCCGAGAGACCCAGTACTTC
CASSASGGRETQYF
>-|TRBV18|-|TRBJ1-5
TGTGCCAGCTCACCACTTCCAGGTAATCAGCCCCAGCATTTT
CASSPLPGNQPQHF
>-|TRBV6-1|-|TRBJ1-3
TGTGCCAGCAGTGAACGCCAGGGCAACACCATATATTTT
CASSERQGNTIYF
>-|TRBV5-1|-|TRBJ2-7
TGCGCCAGCAGCTCCGGGACTGCCAACTACGAGCAGTACTTC
CASSSGTANYEQYF
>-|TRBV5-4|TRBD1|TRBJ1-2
TGTGCCAGCAGCTTGGGACAGGGAAATTATGGCTACACCTTC
CASSLGQGNYGYTF
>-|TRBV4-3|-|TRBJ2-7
TGCGCCAGCAGCCAAGCCACCGGGGGTCCCCAGTACTTC
CASSQATGGPQYF
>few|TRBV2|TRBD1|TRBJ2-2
TGTGCCAGCAGTGCGGGCCCAGGGGGCCAGCTGTTTTTT
CASSAGPGGQLFF
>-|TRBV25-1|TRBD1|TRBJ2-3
TGTGCCAGCACCAGGGACAGTACCACAGATACGCAGTATTTT
CASTRDSTTDTQYF
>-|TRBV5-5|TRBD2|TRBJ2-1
TGTGCCAGCAGCAGTACATCCGGGGGGTATTACAATGAGCAGTTCTTC
CASSSTSGGYYNEQFF
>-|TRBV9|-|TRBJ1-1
TGTGCCAGCAACGCAGACGGGAGGACTGAAGCTTTCTTT
CASNADGRTEAFF
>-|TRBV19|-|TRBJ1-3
TGTGCCAGTAGGGACAGATTATCAGGAAACACCATATATTTT
CASRDRLSGNTIYF
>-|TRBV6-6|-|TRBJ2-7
TGTGCCAGCAGCATCACCGGGGGCGAGCAGTACTTC
CASSITGGEQYF
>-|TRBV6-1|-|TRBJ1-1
TGTGCCAGCGCGGAGCGGCAGCCGAACACTGAAGCTTTCTTT
CASAERQPNTEAFF
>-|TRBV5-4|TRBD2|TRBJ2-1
TGTGCCAGCAGCTTGGACTCCCATCGGGGCGGGGGGGCCCCGTTCTTC
CASSLDSHRGGGAPFF
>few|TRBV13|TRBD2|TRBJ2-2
TGTGCCAGCAGCCAACTAGCGGGGGGGCCCGGGGAGCTGTTTTTT
CASSQLAGGPGELFF
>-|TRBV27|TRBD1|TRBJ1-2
TGTGCCAGCAGTCAGGGGACAGGGGGACGAGGCTACACCTTC
CASSQGTGGRGYTF
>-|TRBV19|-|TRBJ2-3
TGTGCCAGTAGTATAGGCCCCCCCACAGATACGCAGTATTTT
CASSIGPPTDTQYF
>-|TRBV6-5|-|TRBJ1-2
TGTGCCAGCAGTTACTCCTCCGGGACGATCTATGGCTACACCTTC
CASSYSSGTIYGYTF
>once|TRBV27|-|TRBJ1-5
TGTGCCACGCGGGGCCGGGACAAGCGGAGACAGCCCCAGCATTTT
CATRGRDKRRQPQHF
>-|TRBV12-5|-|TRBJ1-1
TGTGCTAGTGGTTTGGGGGCAAACACTGAAGCTTTCTTT
CASGLGANTEAFF
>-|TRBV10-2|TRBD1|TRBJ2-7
TGCGCCAGCAGTGATGGCAGGGGGATGCACGAGCAGTACTTC
CASSDGRGMHEQYF
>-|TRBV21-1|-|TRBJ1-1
TGTGCCAGCAGCAAGGGAACAGGGGGGTTGAACACTGAAGCTTTCTTT
CASSKGTGGLNTEAFF
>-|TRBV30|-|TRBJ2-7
TGTGCCTGGAACCGGGATATCGCCTACGAGCAGTACTTC
CAWNRDIAYEQYF
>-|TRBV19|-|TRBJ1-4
TGTGCCAGCCTACCTAGAGCGACAGGCACTAATGAAAAACTGTTTTTT
CASLPRATGTNEKLFF
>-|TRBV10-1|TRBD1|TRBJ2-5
TGCGCCATCGTGTTTTTACAGGGGGGCGAAGAGACCCAGTACTTC
CAIVFLQGGEETQYF
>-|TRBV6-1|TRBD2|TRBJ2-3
TGTGCCAGCAGAGGGACTAGCGGGGGATACACGCAGTATTTT
CASRGTSGGYTQYF
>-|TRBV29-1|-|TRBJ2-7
TGCAGCGTCCGCGACTTGGCGGGCGAGCAGTACTTC
CSVRDLAGEQYF
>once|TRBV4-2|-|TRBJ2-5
TGTGCCAGCAGCCAAGAAGGAGGGGAGGAGACCCAGTACTTC
CASSQEGGEETQYF
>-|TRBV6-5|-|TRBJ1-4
TGTGCCAGCAGTTACAGTACCTCCCTAGAAGAAAAACTGTTTTTT
CASSYSTSLEEKLFF
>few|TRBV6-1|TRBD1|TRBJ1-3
TGTGCCAGCACCAAGGGTCAGGGGGGAGGAAACACCATATATTTT
CASTKGQGGGNTIYF
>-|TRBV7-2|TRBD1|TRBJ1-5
TGTGCCAGCAGCACACGGACAGGGGCTGATCAGCCCCAGCATTTT
CASSTRTGADQPQHF
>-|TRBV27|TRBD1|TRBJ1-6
TGTGCCAGCAGTTTCACAGGGGGCCCCAGCTCCTATAATTCACCCCTCCACTTT
CASSFTGGPSSYNSPLHF